This T cell receptor beta chain came from a study of blood T cell repertoires in COVID-19. Study background: Spain, Italy and the United States supplied samples that represented acute and convalescent COVID-19. T cells, B-cell-depleted T cells, or PBMCs supplied cDNA or gDNA.

Seattle researchers signed up patients amid active infection and tracked them longitudinally. Authors' data handling: Reference gene primer amplification gave estimated nucleated cell counts. Sequencing was performed with immunoSEQ multiplex PCR; in TCRdb, only in-frame clones are kept and a portion is missing. V and J calls and clone size are as listed in that table; D and trimming were resolved from the DNA. The profile shows a few hundred thousand clones, about 80% of them singletons. The CDR3 loop spans 13 amino acids. Per germline, CDR1 MDHEN and CDR2 SYDVKM. The J gene is TRBJ2-7, the V gene TRBV28, with 8 nucleotides matching TRBD2. The sequence derives from a person aged 65 to 79 with COVID-19, enrolled during active disease. Material for sequencing was peripheral blood. The CDR3 reads CGAGGPSRYEQYF. In DNA, the CDR3 is TGTGGGGCGGGGGGCCCCTCTCGCTACGAGCAGTACTTC.